The clone carrying this TCR beta chain was detected ten times or more. TCRdb passed the reads through MiXCR, listing each CDR3 protein once. This sample has around 320,000 distinct CDR3 sequences, with around a tenth found just once. The data were obtained in a study of T cell repertoires in cytomegalovirus infection. Study-level background: Public signatures in TCR beta pointed to CMV infection and matching HLA type.

Trimming cost V 5 bases and J 5 bases; bases outside gene matches: 7. Germline V gene lookup returns CDR1 SEHNR and CDR2 FQNEAQ (reference sequence). CDR3 length: 14 amino acids. The source is a human donor in good health (CMV status not recorded). Some clones in this sample may be carry-over from other donors' samples. Sequencing used PBMCs. The chain uses TRBV7-9 and TRBJ2-7, with TRBD1 matching over 9 bases. The CDR3 reads CASSPGTGYHEQYF. CDR3 in DNA: TGTGCCAGCAGCCCCGGGACAGGGTACCACGAGCAGTACTTC.